These 27 T cell receptor beta chains were sequenced from one sample in a study of T cells in Graves' hyperthyroidism and ophthalmopathy. RNA transcripts yielded amplified TCR beta CDR3 regions. An initial round of RT-PCR targeting the TCR CDR3 relied on the HTBI primer set. MiXCR was run by TCRdb on the multiplex PCR reads, yielding one entry per CDR3 protein. Of 400,000 to 500,000 distinct CDR3 sequences in the sample, approximately 15% are singletons; the top ten hold 15% to 20%. Sequenced material: blood. These receptors were taken from a woman between 18 and 29 years old with Graves' hyperthyroidism.

This clonotype occurred many times. The chain joins TRBV18 to TRBJ2-7; 8 bases fit TRBD2. The CDR3 is 18 amino acids. The trim removed 1 base at V and 6 bases at J, leaving 17 bases unmatched. Germline lookup yields CDR1 KGHSH and CDR2 LQKENI. This chain's CDR3 is CASSPRGAGGTNPSEQYV. The DNA of the CDR3 is TGTGCCAGCTCACCACGGGGCGCGGGAGGCACCAATCCCTCCGAGCAGTACGTC.

This clonotype was seen repeatedly, ten times or more. V gene TRBV9 combines with J gene TRBJ1-1; tentatively, D is TRBD1 (6 bases). V lost 0 bases and J 2 bases, leaving 11 bases between the germline ends. The CDR3 sequence is 15 residues long. The germline gives CDR1 SGDLS, CDR2 YYNGEE. CDR3 in amino acids: CASSVAGGLNTEAFF. The CDR3 nucleotides read TGTGCCAGCAGCGTAGCGGGGGGGCTCAACACTGAAGCTTTCTTT.

This clonotype was counted a few times. As DNA, the CDR3 is TGTGCCAGTAGTAAACAAGAATCCCCAGCCAAAAACATTCAGTACTTC. This gives the protein CASSKQESPAKNIQYF. This chain joins TRBV19 and TRBJ2-4; D is unresolved. CDR1 is LNHDA, CDR2 SQIVND, per germline (reference sequence). This CDR3 contains 16 residues. V was shortened by 4 bases and J by 0 bases, with 13 bases between the two germline ends. The full variable domain, rest sourced from reference TRBV19 and TRBJ2-4, is DGGITQSPKYLFRKEGQNVTLSCEQNLNHDAMYWYRQDPGQGLRLIYYSQIVNDFQKGDIAEGYSVSREKKESFPLTVTSAQKNPTAFYLCASSKQESPAKNIQYFGAGTRLSVL.

The genes are TRBV28 and TRBJ1-5; 7 bases align to TRBD1. The germline V gene has CDR1 MDHEN and CDR2 SYDVKM. This CDR3 is 14 amino acids long. With V trimmed by 7 bases and J by 7 bases, 10 bases remained unmatched. The chain's CDR3 is CASTLRRGLQPQHF. Written as DNA, the CDR3 is TGTGCCAGCACCCTACGGAGGGGGCTACAGCCCCAGCATTTT.

This chain connects TRBV24-1 to TRBJ2-3; 14 bases match TRBD2. V lost 5 bases, J lost 3 bases, and 6 bases stayed unmatched. In germline, CDR1 is KGHDR, CDR2 SFDVKD. CDR3 length equals 17 residues. CDR3 bases: TGTGCCACCAGTGCCCCGGGACTAGCGGGAGATACAGATACGCAGTATTTT. This gives the protein CATSAPGLAGDTDTQYF.

This clonotype was seen many times. The V and J genes are TRBV29-1 and TRBJ1-2; unclear D gene. The V end lost 2 bases, the J end lost 0 bases, and 7 bases lay between the germline ends. CDR3 size: 13 residues. Germline assignment: CDR1 SQVTM and CDR2 ANQGSEA. CDR3 region: CSVEFQANYGYTF. For the CDR3, the DNA is TGCAGCGTTGAATTTCAGGCTAACTATGGCTACACCTTC.

This clonotype was counted a few times. This rearrangement joins TRBV6-1 to TRBJ1-2, with TRBD1 matching over 9 bases. Germline CDR1 reads MNHNS; CDR2 reads SASEGT. The CDR3 totals 13 residues. V gave up 7 bases and J gave up 8 bases; unmatched junction bases: 8. The CDR3 here is CASTMDRGGGYTF. CDR3 bases: TGTGCCAGCACCATGGACAGGGGTGGGGGCTACACCTTC.

This clonotype was counted ten times or more. This chain links TRBV12-3 or TRBV12-4 with TRBJ2-7; 8 nucleotides line up with TRBD1. J lost 9 bases, V lost 1 base, and 2 bases had no gene match. CDR3 length equals 12 residues. CDR3 residues: CASSLGTGLQYV. The CDR3 coding sequence is TGTGCCAGCAGTTTAGGGACAGGGCTGCAGTACGTC.

In this sample, this clonotype turned up a few times. CDR3 sequence (DNA): TGTGCCAGCAGTGAAGGGGGCGGGGTCCCCGGGGAGCTGTTTTTT. It specifies CASSEGGGVPGELFF. The chain recombines TRBV25-1 with TRBJ2-2; D might be TRBD1 or TRBD2, each matching 6 bases. CDR3 length: 15 amino acids. V lost 2 bases and J 6 bases, leaving 13 bases between the germline ends. Germline V gene sequence: CDR1 MGHDK, CDR2 SYGVNS. The full variable domain, rest sourced from reference TRBV25-1 and TRBJ2-2, is EADIYQTPRYLVIGTGKKITLECSQTMGHDKMYWYQQDPGMELHLIHYSYGVNSTEKGDLSSESTVSRIRTEHFPLTLESARPSHTSQYLCASSEGGGVPGELFFGEGSRLTVL.

This clonotype was observed at least ten times. The chain has TRBV27 and TRBJ1-2; weak D call: TRBD1 (6 bases). The V gene's germline CDR1 is MNHEY and CDR2 SMNVEV (reference sequence). The germline V and J ends were trimmed by 5 bases and 5 bases, with 24 bases remaining between them. The CDR3 consists of 17 residues. The CDR3 nucleotides are TGTGCCAGCAGTCCCAGCCCAGGACAGACTCGCTTTTATGGCTACACCTTC. Protein sequence: CASSPSPGQTRFYGYTF.

This clonotype was found many times. The chain joins TRBV20-1 to TRBJ1-1; D unclear. The germline V gene encodes CDR1 DFQATT and CDR2 SNEGSKA (reference sequence). Trimming pared 0 bases from V and 0 bases from J, leaving 8 bases between. The CDR3 is 14 amino acids. As DNA, the CDR3 is TGCAGTGCTAGAGATCCCGAATTGAACACTGAAGCTTTCTTT. Translated: CSARDPELNTEAFF.

In this sample, this clonotype turned up many times. This chain links TRBV27 with TRBJ1-2, with TRBD1 matching over 8 bases. The CDR3 sequence is 14 residues long. The germline V gene has CDR1 MNHEY and CDR2 SMNVEV (reference sequence). After removal of 3 bases from V and 6 bases from J, the junction contained 6 bases not matched to a gene. This CDR3 is CASSFLGQGDGYTF. The CDR3 bases are TGTGCCAGCAGTTTCCTCGGACAGGGAGATGGCTACACCTTC.

The chain uses TRBV7-3 and TRBJ2-2; D may be TRBD2 (6 bases). The germline gives CDR1 SGHTA, CDR2 FQGTGA. V gave up 4 bases and J gave up 2 bases, with 11 bases separating them. This CDR3 has 15 amino acids. The chain's CDR3 is CASSYLSGNTGELFF. In nucleotides, the CDR3 is TGTGCCAGCAGCTATCTTAGCGGAAACACCGGGGAGCTGTTTTTT.

This clonotype was observed a few times. In this CDR3 the conserved last residue, phenylalanine or tryptophan, is missing, so a read error is likely. This chain connects TRBV5-1 to TRBJ1-2, with a possible D match to TRBD1 (6 bases). Germline V CDR1 and CDR2: SGHRS, YFSETQ. The CDR3 is made up of 18 amino acids. V was shortened by 4 bases and J by 4 bases, with 26 bases between the two germline ends. The DNA of the CDR3 is TGCGCCAGCAGCCCAACAGGGAAAGAGCTGAGTATTGGCTATGGCTACACCCTC. The encoded protein is CASSPTGKELSIGYGYTL.

The sample holds a few counts of this clonotype. The chain links TRBV19 to TRBJ2-1; tentatively, D is TRBD2 (5 bases). Germline V gene lookup returns CDR1 LNHDA and CDR2 SQIVND (reference sequence). V lost 3 bases to trimming and J lost 8 bases, with 17 bases between them. The CDR3 loop spans 15 amino acids. The CDR3 reads CASSIGGSIYYEQFF. In DNA, the CDR3 is TGTGCCAGTAGTATTGGCGGGTCCATATACTATGAGCAGTTCTTC.

This clonotype has a count of ten or more. The V call is TRBV20-1, the J call TRBJ1-1; 7 bases align to TRBD1. Germline V CDR1 and CDR2: DFQATT, SNEGSKA (reference sequence). CDR3 size: 12 residues. V dropped 1 base and J dropped 11; count of bases not matched to a gene: 7. This CDR3 is CSARGQGSFAFF. CDR3 in DNA: TGCAGTGCTAGAGGACAGGGTTCTTTTGCTTTCTTT.

Ten or more counts support this clonotype. This sequence joins TRBV5-1 and TRBJ2-5; TRBD1 agrees at 7 bases. Unmatched junction bases numbered 3, after V lost 2 bases and J lost 2 bases. This CDR3 region has 14 residues. CDR1 is SGHRS, CDR2 YFSETQ, per germline. CDR3 protein: CASSFGGQQETQYF. The CDR3 DNA reads TGCGCCAGCAGCTTTGGGGGACAGCAAGAGACCCAGTACTTC.

This clonotype was picked up many times. This sequence joins TRBV20-1 and TRBJ2-7, with 8 bases that match TRBD2. V trimming: 1 base; J trimming: 3 bases; junction bases outside the gene matches: 17. The CDR3 has 18 amino acids. Germline lookup yields CDR1 DFQATT and CDR2 SNEGSKA (reference sequence). Written as DNA, the CDR3 is TGCAGTGCTAGAGCCCGAGGGCAGCTAGCGGGTGGCGTCTACGAGCAGTACTTC. It specifies CSARARGQLAGGVYEQYF.

V and J are TRBV6-1 and TRBJ2-3; D uncertain. The CDR3 contains 14 residues. Germline values: CDR1 MNHNS, CDR2 SASEGT. V gave up 6 bases and J gave up 1 base, with 11 bases separating them. The CDR3 region is CASRADGRTDTQYF. As DNA, the CDR3 is TGTGCCAGCAGGGCGGACGGTCGCACAGATACGCAGTATTTT.

In its sample, this clonotype was seen a few times. J is TRBJ1-4 and V is TRBV20-1, with D perhaps TRBD1 (5 bases). V lost 0 bases, J lost 8 bases, and 19 bases lay in between. CDR3 length: 16 residues. The germline V gene has CDR1 DFQATT and CDR2 SNEGSKA (reference sequence). In DNA, the CDR3 is TGCAGTGCTAGAGATTGGGGTGGGGGGGTAAAGGAAAAACTGTTTTTT. Protein: CSARDWGGGVKEKLFF.

This clonotype has a handful of counts. The chain has TRBV30 and TRBJ1-5; 9 positions agree with TRBD1. V lost 0 bases, J lost 11 bases, and 14 bases stayed unmatched. The germline V gene has CDR1 GTSNPN and CDR2 SVGIG (reference sequence). The CDR3 spans 16 residues. The CDR3 loop is CAWSVLGDRAESAQHF. In DNA form, the CDR3 reads TGTGCCTGGAGTGTACTCGGGGACAGGGCAGAATCAGCCCAGCATTTT.

This sequence joins TRBV19 and TRBJ1-4; no reliable D call. The germline CDR1 and CDR2 sequences are LNHDA and SQIVND (reference sequence). Trimming stripped 4 bases from V and 7 bases from J, with 13 bases between. The length of the CDR3 is 14 residues. The CDR3 loop is CASSTRLTAEKLFF. The DNA of the CDR3 is TGTGCCAGTAGTACCCGACTTACTGCTGAAAAACTGTTTTTT.

This clonotype was counted many times. This rearrangement joins TRBV11-2 to TRBJ2-7, with D hard to call. This CDR3 comprises 14 residues. V was pared by 9 bases and J by 4 bases, with 19 bases between. CDR1 SGHAT and CDR2 FQNNGV come from the germline V gene. CDR3 residues: CASTTPDRFYEQYV. In DNA, the CDR3 is TGTGCCAGTACCACCCCCGACCGCTTTTACGAGCAGTACGTC.

This clonotype has at least ten counts. The CDR3 loop reads CASNPGRAEAFF. The CDR3 DNA sequence: TGTGCCAGCAACCCAGGACGGGCGGAAGCTTTCTTT. The chain is built from TRBV6-1 and TRBJ1-1; D is uncertain. The CDR3 extends over 12 amino acids. Germline CDR1 is MNHNS and CDR2 is SASEGT. V lost 7 bases and J lost 8, with 14 bases in between.

This clonotype was recorded many times. V usage is TRBV12-3 or TRBV12-4 and J usage is TRBJ2-1; D is unclear. This CDR3 contains 16 residues. V shed 2 bases and J shed 0 bases, with 11 bases lying between them. The DNA for the CDR3 is TGTGCCAGCAGTTTATTCGAAGTAGGCTCCTACAATGAGCAGTTCTTC. Translated, it gives CASSLFEVGSYNEQFF.

On this clonotype itself: One junction end disagrees with the germline gene, perhaps due to a read error. The J gene is TRBJ1-2, the V gene TRBV10-3, with a tentative D call TRBD1 (6 bases). CDR3 size: 13 residues. Germline CDR1 ENHRY, CDR2 SYGVKD. CDR3 in amino acids: CASSDQTGLGYTF. The CDR3 nucleotides read TGTGCCAGCAGTGACCAAACAGGGCTGGGCTACACCTTC.

This chain uses TRBV7-6 with TRBJ2-7, with D uncertain. Trimming took off 3 bases at V and 3 bases at J, with 12 bases between the two ends. The germline V gene encodes CDR1 SGHVS and CDR2 FNYEAQ. The CDR3 runs 14 residues. The CDR3 DNA sequence: TGTGCCAGCAGCTTCGCTTCTAATAACTACGAGCAGTACTTC. This translates into CASSFASNNYEQYF.